Listed below are T cell receptor beta chains from one sample, sequenced in a study of blood T cell repertoires in COVID-19. Clones were read by immunoSEQ multiplex PCR, and TCRdb kept only the in-frame ones, dropping some. The sample shows over 400,000 clones, 70% to 90% of them seen only once. Specimen: peripheral blood. The receptors were sampled from a human donor in a cohort sampled during active COVID-19. Each CDR3 is given with its conserved first and last residue. The order of the fields is J gene, clone size, D gene, V gene, CDR3 protein, CDR3 DNA. The D gene is left open where the match is weak. The size of a clone is reported for some rows only, either as once, few or many, or as a class for expanded clones.

>TRBJ1-2|.|.|TRBV5-1
CASSLAAGYTEGYAF
TGCGCCAGCAGCTTGGCGGCAGGATACACCGAGGGCTACGCCTTC
>TRBJ1-6|.|TRBD1|TRBV19
CASLGRTGVNSPLHF
TGTGCCAGTCTTGGCCGGACAGGGGTAAATTCACCCCTCCACTTT
>TRBJ1-5|.|TRBD1|TRBV30
CAWGTGGKGSFQPQHF
TGTGCCTGGGGGACAGGGGGGAAAGGTTCATTTCAGCCCCAGCATTTT
>TRBJ2-2|.|TRBD2|TRBV2
CASTPRTSGNTGELFF
TGTGCCAGCACCCCAAGGACTAGCGGGAACACCGGGGAGCTGTTTTTT
>TRBJ1-6|few|.|TRBV6-6
CASSGGGPGVGF
TGTGCCAGCAGCGGGGGGGGCCCCGGGGTTGGCTTT
>TRBJ1-4|many|.|TRBV24-1
CATSDEGGKLFF
TGTGCCACCAGTGATGAGGGAGGAAAACTGTTTTTT
>TRBJ1-2|once|.|TRBV10-3
CAIMGGEGSNYGYTF
TGTGCCATCATGGGGGGGGAAGGATCGAACTATGGCTACACCTTC
>TRBJ2-5|.|TRBD2|TRBV28
CASSLTPFAWEGPETQYF
TGTGCCAGCAGTTTAACCCCCTTTGCGTGGGAGGGCCCAGAGACCCAGTACTTC
>TRBJ2-7|.|.|TRBV6-2/TRBV6-3
CASSYPDRTNEQYF
TGTGCCAGCAGTTACCCGGACAGGACTAACGAGCAGTACTTC
>TRBJ2-1|.|.|TRBV7-2
CASSSQGNEQFF
TGTGCCAGCAGCTCGCAGGGGAATGAGCAGTTCTTC
>TRBJ2-7|few|.|TRBV4-1
CASSQAEQDYEQYF
TGCGCCAGCAGCCAAGCGGAACAGGACTACGAGCAGTACTTC
>TRBJ1-2|.|TRBD1|TRBV28
CAVARGVYGYTF
TGTGCCGTGGCCAGGGGGGTCTATGGCTACACCTTC
>TRBJ2-1|.|TRBD2|TRBV7-9
CASKLAGGRDEQFF
TGTGCCAGCAAACTAGCGGGAGGTCGCGATGAGCAGTTCTTC
>TRBJ2-7|.|.|TRBV5-1
CASNFAGRSYEQYF
TGCGCCAGCAACTTCGCGGGCCGGTCCTACGAGCAGTACTTC
>TRBJ1-6|.|.|TRBV6-2/TRBV6-3
CASSLRGLNSPLHF
TGTGCCAGCAGCCTCAGGGGTTTGAATTCACCCCTCCACTTT
>TRBJ2-7|.|.|TRBV4-1
CASSQESRVIDEQYF
TGCGCCAGCAGCCAAGAATCCAGGGTCATTGACGAGCAGTACTTC
>TRBJ2-2|once|.|TRBV7-3
CASSLRVNTGELFF
TGTGCCAGCAGCTTACGGGTGAACACCGGGGAGCTGTTTTTT
>TRBJ1-2|once|.|TRBV5-5
CASSPDRNYGYTF
TGTGCCAGCAGCCCGGACAGAAACTATGGCTACACCTTC
>TRBJ2-6|.|.|TRBV6-4
CASSERSGSMSGANVLTF
TGTGCCAGCAGTGAGCGGAGCGGCTCGATGTCTGGGGCCAACGTCCTGACTTTC
>TRBJ2-1|.|TRBD1|TRBV24-1
CATSEHRTGRNEQFF
TGTGCCACCAGTGAACATAGGACAGGCAGAAATGAGCAGTTCTTC
>TRBJ2-7|.|TRBD2|TRBV6-2/TRBV6-3
CASSYLDAGVPYEQYF
TGTGCCAGCAGTTACTTGGACGCGGGGGTCCCCTACGAGCAGTACTTC
>TRBJ2-7|.|.|TRBV3-1/TRBV3-2
CASSQGDGGSTSYEQYF
TGTGCCAGCAGCCAAGGAGATGGCGGATCGACTTCCTACGAGCAGTACTTC
>TRBJ1-6|.|.|TRBV15
CATSPLGLYNSPLHF
TGTGCCACCAGCCCTCTGGGACTTTATAATTCACCCCTCCACTTT
>TRBJ1-5|.|.|TRBV6-6
CASSRGQPQHF
TGTGCCAGCAGCCGGGGACAGCCCCAGCATTTT
>TRBJ2-1|.|.|TRBV7-8
CASSLTSGGNEQFF
TGTGCCAGCAGCCTGACTTCGGGTGGGAATGAGCAGTTCTTC
>TRBJ2-3|.|.|TRBV29-1
CSVAGEDTQYF
TGCAGCGTTGCAGGCGAGGATACGCAGTATTTT
>TRBJ1-2|.|.|TRBV10-2
CASSERLQVWEDGYTF
TGCGCCAGCAGTGAGCGGTTACAGGTTTGGGAGGATGGCTACACCTTC
>TRBJ1-1|few|.|TRBV11-2
CASSLGQQNTEAFF
TGTGCCAGCAGCTTAGGACAGCAGAACACTGAAGCTTTCTTT
>TRBJ1-4|.|.|TRBV19
CASSTTATNEKLFF
TGTGCCAGTAGTACTACTGCAACTAATGAAAAACTGTTTTTT
>TRBJ2-1|once|TRBD2|TRBV4-2
CASSQELAGAGEQFF
TGTGCCAGCAGCCAAGAACTAGCGGGAGCGGGTGAGCAGTTCTTC
>TRBJ1-5|.|TRBD1|TRBV6-5
CASSSDRVPNQPQHF
TGTGCCAGCAGTTCGGACAGGGTTCCCAATCAGCCCCAGCATTTT
>TRBJ1-1|.|TRBD1|TRBV27
CASSDRQGNTEAFF
TGTGCCAGCAGCGACCGACAGGGGAACACTGAAGCTTTCTTT
>TRBJ2-3|.|.|TRBV29-1
CSARRTLLTDTQYF
TGCAGCGCCCGTAGGACACTACTCACAGATACGCAGTATTTT
>TRBJ1-1|.|.|TRBV3-1/TRBV3-2
CASSHLGAEAFF
TGTGCCAGCAGCCACCTAGGGGCTGAAGCTTTCTTT
>TRBJ1-2|.|TRBD1|TRBV29-1
CSAAGGANYGYTF
TGCAGCGCCGCAGGGGGAGCTAACTATGGCTACACCTTC
>TRBJ1-1|few|.|TRBV28
CASSQPKDVSTEAFF
TGTGCCAGCAGCCAACCGAAAGATGTTAGCACTGAAGCTTTCTTT
>TRBJ2-3|.|TRBD2|TRBV28
CASSLGISGSTDTQYF
TGTGCCAGCAGTTTGGGGATTAGCGGGTCCACAGATACGCAGTATTTT
>TRBJ1-4|once|.|TRBV28
CASRNPGDNEKLFF
TGTGCCAGCAGGAACCCGGGGGATAATGAAAAACTGTTTTTT
>TRBJ1-1|.|.|TRBV19
CASSTQLNTEAFF
TGTGCCAGTAGTACCCAATTGAACACTGAAGCTTTCTTT
>TRBJ2-4|.|TRBD2|TRBV11-1
CASSKSSGGYIQYF
TGTGCCAGCAGCAAATCTAGCGGAGGATACATTCAGTACTTC
>TRBJ1-2|.|.|TRBV30
CAWSVLKSGEGGYTF
TGTGCCTGGAGTGTACTTAAGTCAGGGGAGGGAGGCTACACCTTC
>TRBJ1-5|once|TRBD1|TRBV29-1
CSVSGTGVRGNQPQHF
TGCAGCGTGTCCGGGACAGGGGTTCGGGGCAATCAGCCCCAGCATTTT
>TRBJ1-3|few|TRBD1|TRBV9
CASSPIQGARNTIYF
TGTGCCAGCAGCCCCATACAGGGGGCTCGAAACACCATATATTTT
>TRBJ1-6|.|.|TRBV6-5
CASSTFQGLASPLHF
TGTGCCAGCTCCACATTCCAGGGTCTTGCTTCACCCCTCCACTTT
>TRBJ1-6|once|TRBD1|TRBV28
CASSPPGQVGKNSPLHF
TGTGCCAGCAGTCCACCGGGACAGGTGGGGAAAAATTCACCCCTCCACTTT
>TRBJ1-4|.|TRBD1|TRBV30
CAWSRDRGIEKLFF
TGTGCCTGGAGCCGGGACAGGGGAATTGAAAAACTGTTTTTT